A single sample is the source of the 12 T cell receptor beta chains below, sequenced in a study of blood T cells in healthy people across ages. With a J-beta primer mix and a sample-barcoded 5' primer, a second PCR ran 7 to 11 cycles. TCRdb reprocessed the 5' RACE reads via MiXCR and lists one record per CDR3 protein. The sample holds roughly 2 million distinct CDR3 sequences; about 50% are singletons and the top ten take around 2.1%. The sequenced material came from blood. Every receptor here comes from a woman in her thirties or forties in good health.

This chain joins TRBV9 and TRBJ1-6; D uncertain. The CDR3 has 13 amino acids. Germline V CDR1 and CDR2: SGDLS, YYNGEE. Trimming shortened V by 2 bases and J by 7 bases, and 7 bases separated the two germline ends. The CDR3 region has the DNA TGTGCCAGCAGCGTTCATCCGAATTCACCCCTCCACTTT. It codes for CASSVHPNSPLHF.

The CDR3 region is CASSLGDSTQYF. In DNA form, the CDR3 reads TGTGCCAGCAGTTTAGGGGATAGTACGCAGTATTTT. J is TRBJ2-3 and V is TRBV12-3 or TRBV12-4; D unclear. This CDR3 comprises 12 residues. Trimming pared 1 base from V and 8 bases from J, leaving 7 bases between.

The CDR3 protein is CATSGKGGVFNEQFF. In DNA, the CDR3 is TGTGCCACCAGTGGGAAAGGCGGGGTCTTCAATGAGCAGTTCTTC. V usage is TRBV24-1 and J usage is TRBJ2-1, with D perhaps matching TRBD2 (6 bases). The CDR3 consists of 15 residues. Germline V gene data show CDR1 as KGHDR and CDR2 as SFDVKD. Deletions cut 5 bases from V and 6 bases from J, with 16 bases between.

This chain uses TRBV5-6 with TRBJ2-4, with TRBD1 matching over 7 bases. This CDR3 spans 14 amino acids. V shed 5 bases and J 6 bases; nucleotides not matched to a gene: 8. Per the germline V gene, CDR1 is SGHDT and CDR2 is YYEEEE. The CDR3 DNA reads TGTGCCAGCAGACAAACAGGGGACCCAAACATTCAGTACTTC. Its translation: CASRQTGDPNIQYF.

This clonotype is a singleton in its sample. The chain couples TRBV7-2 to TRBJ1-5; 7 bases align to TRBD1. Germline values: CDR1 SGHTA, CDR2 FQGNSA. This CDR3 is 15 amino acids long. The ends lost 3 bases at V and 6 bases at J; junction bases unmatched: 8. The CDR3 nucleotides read TGTGCCAGCAGCTTTAAGGGGGCGCGAGTTCAGCCCCAGCATTTT. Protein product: CASSFKGARVQPQHF.

The CDR3 is CASSFETGGHEQYF. Written as DNA, the CDR3 is TGTGCCAGCAGTTTCGAGACAGGGGGGCACGAGCAGTACTTC. V gene TRBV27 combines with J gene TRBJ2-7; 9 bases match TRBD1. CDR1 MNHEY and CDR2 SMNVEV come from the germline V gene (reference sequence). Losses at the gene ends were 3 bases for V and 5 bases for J; bases not matched to a gene: 5. CDR3 length: 14 amino acids.

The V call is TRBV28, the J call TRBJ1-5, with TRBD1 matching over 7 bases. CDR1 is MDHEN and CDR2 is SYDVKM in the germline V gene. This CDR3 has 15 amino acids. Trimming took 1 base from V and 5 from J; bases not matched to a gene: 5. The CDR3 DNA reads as TGTGCCAGCAGTTTATCGGGCAGGGGGGATCAGCCCCAGCATTTT. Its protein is CASSLSGRGDQPQHF.

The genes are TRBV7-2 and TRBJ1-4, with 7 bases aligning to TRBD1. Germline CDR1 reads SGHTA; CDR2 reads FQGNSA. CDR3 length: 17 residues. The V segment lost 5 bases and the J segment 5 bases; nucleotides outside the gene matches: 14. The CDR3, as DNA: TGTGCCAGCAGCCCGCACCGTACCGGGACAGTAAATGAAAAACTGTTTTTT. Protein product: CASSPHRTGTVNEKLFF.

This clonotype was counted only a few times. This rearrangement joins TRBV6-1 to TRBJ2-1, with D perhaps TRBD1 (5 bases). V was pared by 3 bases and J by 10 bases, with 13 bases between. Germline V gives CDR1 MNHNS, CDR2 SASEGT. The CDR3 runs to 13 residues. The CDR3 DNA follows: TGTGCCAGCAGTGATAATGGCCAGGGAGAGCAGTTCTTC. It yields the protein CASSDNGQGEQFF.

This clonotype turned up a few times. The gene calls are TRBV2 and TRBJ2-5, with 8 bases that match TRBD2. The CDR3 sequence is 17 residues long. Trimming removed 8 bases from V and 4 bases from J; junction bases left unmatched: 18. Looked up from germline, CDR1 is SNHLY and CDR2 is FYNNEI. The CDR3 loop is CASASLQSGGSRETQYF. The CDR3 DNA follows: TGTGCCAGCGCCTCCCTCCAGAGCGGGGGTAGTAGAGAGACCCAGTACTTC.

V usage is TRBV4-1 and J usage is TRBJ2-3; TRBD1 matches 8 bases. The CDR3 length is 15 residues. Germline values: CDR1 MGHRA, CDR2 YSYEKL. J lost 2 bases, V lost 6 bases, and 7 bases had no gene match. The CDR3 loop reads CASRDRGVVTDTQYF. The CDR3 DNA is TGCGCCAGCAGAGACAGGGGCGTCGTCACAGATACGCAGTATTTT.

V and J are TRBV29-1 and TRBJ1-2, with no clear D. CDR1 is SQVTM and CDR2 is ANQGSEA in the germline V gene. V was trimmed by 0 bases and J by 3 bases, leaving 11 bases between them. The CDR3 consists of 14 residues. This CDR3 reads CSVEDPGWDYGYTF. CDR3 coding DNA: TGCAGCGTTGAAGATCCGGGGTGGGACTATGGCTACACCTTC.